This T cell receptor beta chain derives from a study of T cells expressing NK-cell markers. Study in general: Investigators obtained TCR beta repertoires from sorted CD3+CD56+NKG2C+, CD3+CD56+NKG2C- and CD3+CD56-NKG2C+ T cells. Among eight sequenced donors, seven carried HCMV seropositivity while one was seronegative.

General study points: Also leading the CD3+CD56-NKG2C+ fraction in several donors were these clonotypes.

The CDR3 totals 14 residues. Germline assignment: CDR1 SGHKS and CDR2 YYEKEE (reference sequence). A word on this clonotype: Its antigen is currently unknown.

Beta-chain TCR cDNA was generated via 5'RACE template switching with UMIs. TCRdb re-called the 5' RACE reads and catalogs CDR3 proteins one per entry, DNA excluded. This table lists roughly 180,000 distinct CDR3 sequences. Sequencing input: blood T cells: a sorted CD56 or NKG2C T cell subset, CD4+ or CD8+ T cells, or bulk PBMC T cells (not recorded which). This receptor was identified in a woman aged 18-70 years in good health. The chain uses TRBV5-5 and TRBJ2-7; TCRdb indicates TRBD2, and absent DNA this call remains unverified. The CDR3 here is CASSLEWASGEQYF.